This TCR beta chain was identified during a study of Graves' ophthalmopathy and Graves' hyperthyroidism. Study-wide background: Peripheral blood collection took place at initial diagnosis, before any treatment.

Germline lookup yields CDR1 DFQATT and CDR2 SNEGSKA (reference sequence). The CDR3 consists of 13 residues. Study findings and constraints: Most thyroid clonotypes with frequency above 0.001 were detected in blood too.

Amplification of TCR beta CDR3 regions used RNA transcripts. An opening RT-PCR round employed HTBI primers and preceded a second-round multiplex PCR. In TCRdb, the multiplex PCR reads were re-called with MiXCR into one record per CDR3 protein. The data contain 740,000 or so distinct CDR3 sequences, 35% to 50% of them seen just once; the ten biggest clones take up about 40%. This clonotype occurred once. Its antigen is not known. The junction differs from germline at one of its ends, possibly a read error. A duration under 3 months, NOSPECS ≥4, CAS ≥3 and moderate-to-severe activity characterized the donors with ophthalmopathy.

What was sequenced was peripheral blood. The source is an adult man with Graves' ophthalmopathy. This chain joins TRBV20-1 and TRBJ1-2; 8 bases line up with TRBD1. The CDR3 DNA reads as TGCAGTGCAAGAGAGCAGGGGGCTAATGGCTACACCTTC. It encodes CSAREQGANGYTF.